The 25 T cell receptor beta chains given below trace back to one sample, sequenced in a study of technical replicates of blood from a few donors. Assay used: immunoSEQ multiplex PCR; TCRdb lists only in-frame clones, some missing. The sample lists around 68,000 clones, under 98% occurring once. Sequencing was done on a sample of T cells isolated from PBMCs. These receptors were obtained from a human donor in good health.

V usage is TRBV7-9 and J usage is TRBJ1-4; unclear D gene. The CDR3 extends over 15 amino acids. V lost 2 bases, J lost 5 bases, and 12 bases lay in between. The germline CDR1 and CDR2 sequences are SEHNR and FQNEAQ (reference sequence). CDR3 sequence reads: CASSLRSAENEKLFF. The DNA of the CDR3 is TGTGCCAGCAGCTTACGCTCGGCGGAGAATGAAAAACTGTTTTTT.

The chain couples TRBV29-1 to TRBJ1-4, with 8 bases fitting TRBD1. The germline gives CDR1 SQVTM, CDR2 ANQGSEA. This CDR3 contains 14 residues. V lost 7 bases to trimming and J lost 1 base; unmatched junction nucleotides: 5. In DNA, the CDR3 is TGCAGCGCCTTCGGACAGGGAACTAATGAAAAACTGTTTTTT. Its protein product is CSAFGQGTNEKLFF.

The V gene is TRBV7-6, the J gene TRBJ2-1; 8 nucleotides line up with TRBD2. The V gene end was trimmed by 5 bases and the J gene end by 7 bases; junction bases not matched to a gene: 7. This CDR3 region has 14 residues. Germline assignment: CDR1 SGHVS and CDR2 FNYEAQ. The CDR3 protein is CASSPGLAENEQFF. The DNA for the CDR3 is TGTGCCAGCAGCCCAGGACTAGCAGAGAATGAGCAGTTCTTC. Drawing the rest from reference TRBV7-6 and TRBJ2-1, the complete variable domain is GAGVSQSPRYKVTKRGQDVALRCDPISGHVSLYWYRQALGQGPEFLTYFNYEAQQDKSGLPNDRFSAERPEGSISTLTIQRTEQRDSAMYRCASSPGLAENEQFFGPGTRLTVL.

The rearrangement links TRBV28 to TRBJ2-7, with unresolved D. The CDR3 totals 15 residues. Per the germline V gene, CDR1 is MDHEN and CDR2 is SYDVKM. V was shortened by 3 bases and J by 5 bases, with 17 bases between the two germline ends. The CDR3 reads CASSLRNAPYDEQYF. The CDR3 DNA reads as TGTGCCAGCAGTTTGAGGAACGCCCCCTATGACGAGCAGTACTTC.

This clone has only one observation. The rearrangement joins TRBV9 to TRBJ1-2, with D hard to call. Trimming took off 3 bases at V and 6 bases at J, with 15 bases between the two ends. Germline CDR1 and CDR2: SGDLS and YYNGEE. The CDR3 contains 14 residues. CDR3: CASSEHGVPDGYTF. DNA for the CDR3: TGTGCCAGCAGCGAACACGGGGTCCCTGATGGCTACACCTTC.

This rearrangement joins TRBV5-6 to TRBJ2-6, with a tentative D call TRBD2 (6 bases). This CDR3 contains 15 residues. Germline V CDR1 and CDR2: SGHDT, YYEEEE. The V and J ends lost 6 bases and 0 bases respectively, with 10 bases between them. The CDR3 protein is CASTRAGSGANVLTF. The CDR3 DNA follows: TGTGCCAGCACCCGAGCGGGCTCTGGGGCCAACGTCCTGACTTTC.

The chain has TRBV29-1 and TRBJ2-6; TRBD2 agrees at 7 bases. The junction had 5 bases not matched to a gene; V was cut back by 6 bases and J by 0 bases. The length of the CDR3 is 15 residues. Germline V lookup: CDR1 SQVTM, CDR2 ANQGSEA. CDR3 nucleotides: TGCAGCGTGGCCGGGGGGTTCTCTGGGGCCAACGTCCTGACTTTC. This gives the protein CSVAGGFSGANVLTF.

The V gene is TRBV7-2, the J gene TRBJ2-2; D is undetermined. The V end lost 5 bases, the J end lost 6 bases, and 7 bases lay between the germline ends. The CDR3 length is 12 residues. The germline gives CDR1 SGHTA, CDR2 FQGNSA. In DNA, the CDR3 is TGTGCCAGCAGCGTTAATTCCGGGGAGCTGTTTTTT. It is translated as CASSVNSGELFF. Looking up the rest from reference TRBV7-2 and TRBJ2-2 gives the full variable domain: GAGVSQSPSNKVTEKGKDVELRCDPISGHTALYWYRQSLGQGLEFLIYFQGNSAPDKSGLPSDRFSAERTGGSVSTLTIQRTQQEDSAVYLCASSVNSGELFFGEGSRLTVL.

J is TRBJ2-7 and V is TRBV10-3, with a possible D match to TRBD1 (6 bases). The V end lost 2 bases, the J end lost 1 base, and 12 bases lay between the germline ends. In germline, CDR1 is ENHRY, CDR2 SYGVKD. CDR3 length: 15 residues. CDR3 nucleotides: TGTGCCATCAGTGAGAGGTTTGGACAGTCCTACGAGCAGTACTTC. The encoded protein is CAISERFGQSYEQYF.

This chain joins TRBV9 and TRBJ1-4; 12 bases align to TRBD1. V lost 3 bases and J lost 7; bases outside the gene matches: 4. CDR3 length equals 15 residues. Per germline, CDR1 SGDLS and CDR2 YYNGEE. The CDR3 sequence is CASSGGTGGFEKLFF. The CDR3 DNA reads as TGTGCCAGCAGCGGCGGGACAGGGGGCTTTGAAAAACTGTTTTTT.

The CDR3 region has the DNA TGTGCCAGCAGCCAAGATGGAACAGGGGTCCCTTACGAGCAGTACTTC. This encodes CASSQDGTGVPYEQYF. The chain uses TRBV4-2 and TRBJ2-7; 7 bases are a match to TRBD1. The germline V gene has CDR1 LGHNA and CDR2 YNFKEQ. The CDR3 covers 16 residues. V lost 0 bases to trimming and J lost 4 bases; unmatched junction nucleotides: 9.

V is TRBV19 and J is TRBJ1-4; D is unclear. The CDR3 spans 13 residues. From germline, CDR1 is LNHDA and CDR2 SQIVND (reference sequence). V lost 7 bases to trimming and J lost 4 bases, with 10 bases between them. This CDR3 reads CASIGLGNEKLFF. DNA for the CDR3: TGTGCCAGTATTGGACTGGGTAATGAAAAACTGTTTTTT.

This rearrangement joins TRBV2 to TRBJ2-3; 10 bases match TRBD2. V shed 4 bases, J shed 0 bases, and the junction held 1 base outside the gene matches. The CDR3 runs 15 residues. The germline CDR1 and CDR2 sequences are SNHLY and FYNNEI. CDR3 protein: CASSVGLASTDTQYF. In DNA form, the CDR3 reads TGTGCCAGCAGTGTGGGACTAGCGAGCACAGATACGCAGTATTTT. Together with reference TRBV2 and TRBJ2-3, the CDR3 gives the full variable domain: EPEVTQTPSHQVTQMGQEVILRCVPISNHLYFYWYRQILGQKVEFLVSFYNNEISEKSEIFDDQFSVERPDGSNFTLKIRSTKLEDSAMYFCASSVGLASTDTQYFGPGTRLTVL.

The J gene is TRBJ2-2, the V gene TRBV14; D is undetermined. Germline loops: CDR1 SGHDN, CDR2 FVKESK. Trimming cost V 3 bases and J 1 base, with 6 bases left between them. This CDR3 region has 14 residues. The CDR3 nucleotides read TGTGCCAGCAGCCAGACTTGGAACACCGGGGAGCTGTTTTTT. Protein sequence: CASSQTWNTGELFF.

The CDR3 loop is CASRSASTDTQYF. CDR3 coding DNA: TGCGCCAGCAGAAGCGCTAGCACAGATACGCAGTATTTT. The rearrangement links TRBV4-1 to TRBJ2-3; D is uncertain. Germline V gene sequence: CDR1 MGHRA, CDR2 YSYEKL. V lost 6 bases and J 0 bases, leaving 7 bases between the germline ends. The CDR3 loop spans 13 amino acids.

The chain carries TRBV19 and TRBJ2-1, with 8 bases fitting TRBD2. Germline CDR1 LNHDA, CDR2 SQIVND (reference sequence). The junction had 14 bases not matched to a gene; V was cut back by 3 bases and J by 10 bases. The CDR3 has 16 residues. The CDR3 loop is CASSIPGLGAGGEQFF. CDR3 bases: TGTGCCAGTAGTATCCCGGGACTAGGTGCGGGAGGCGAGCAGTTCTTC.

The chain links TRBV2 to TRBJ2-1; 8 bases line up with TRBD2. The CDR3 loop spans 16 amino acids. J was trimmed by 0 bases and V by 2 bases; bases with no gene match: 3. Germline CDR1 reads SNHLY; CDR2 reads FYNNEI. The CDR3 sequence is CASSELAGSSYNEQFF. The CDR3 bases are TGTGCCAGCAGTGAACTAGCGGGCTCCTCCTACAATGAGCAGTTCTTC.

The rearrangement joins TRBV6-5 to TRBJ2-3, with 7 bases identical to TRBD1. The CDR3 is 14 residues long. CDR1 is MNHEY and CDR2 is SVGAGI in the germline V gene. The trim removed 4 bases at V and 5 bases at J, leaving 6 bases unmatched. The CDR3 sequence: CASSSAGGLDTQYF. The CDR3 DNA reads as TGTGCCAGCAGTTCGGCAGGGGGTTTAGATACGCAGTATTTT.

This rearrangement joins TRBV19 to TRBJ2-2, with TRBD1 as a possible D gene (5 bases). This CDR3 comprises 13 residues. The germline CDR1 and CDR2 sequences are LNHDA and SQIVND (reference sequence). The V end was cut by 5 bases, the J end by 7 bases, with 11 bases between. The CDR3 spells CASSAKGVGELFF. The DNA of the CDR3 is TGTGCCAGTAGTGCTAAAGGGGTCGGGGAGCTGTTTTTT. Drawing the rest from reference TRBV19 and TRBJ2-2, the complete variable domain is DGGITQSPKYLFRKEGQNVTLSCEQNLNHDAMYWYRQDPGQGLRLIYYSQIVNDFQKGDIAEGYSVSREKKESFPLTVTSAQKNPTAFYLCASSAKGVGELFFGEGSRLTVL.

This chain joins TRBV11-2 and TRBJ1-5, with D perhaps matching TRBD1 (6 bases). The length of the CDR3 is 14 residues. The germline V and J ends were trimmed by 5 bases and 3 bases, with 11 bases remaining between them. Per the germline V gene, CDR1 is SGHAT and CDR2 is FQNNGV. The CDR3, as DNA: TGTGCCAGCAGCAAGGACAGCAACAATCAGCCCCAGCATTTT. Translation gives CASSKDSNNQPQHF.

The V and J genes are TRBV7-9 and TRBJ2-1; the match to TRBD1 covers 9 bases. The V gene's germline CDR1 is SEHNR and CDR2 FQNEAQ (reference sequence). Germline trimming cut 4 bases from V and 12 bases from J; bases unmatched to any gene: 10. CDR3 length: 14 amino acids. The CDR3: CASSSGQGSASQFF. In DNA form, the CDR3 reads TGTGCCAGCAGCTCGGGACAGGGATCGGCATCGCAGTTCTTC.

This clone showed up just once. This rearrangement joins TRBV28 to TRBJ1-1; maybe TRBD1 (5 bases). This CDR3 has 13 amino acids. The germline V gene has CDR1 MDHEN and CDR2 SYDVKM. With 10 bases removed from V and 8 bases from J, the gap between germline ends came to 20 bases. The DNA of the CDR3 is TGTGCCACTGCCGAACCGGACACTCTCGAAGCTTTCTTT. Translating gives CATAEPDTLEAFF.

V is TRBV25-1 and J is TRBJ2-1; possibly TRBD2 for D (5 bases). CDR3 length: 16 amino acids. Trimming cost V 1 base and J 5 bases, with 15 bases left between them. Germline V gene sequence: CDR1 MGHDK, CDR2 SYGVNS. CDR3 region: CASSESGGLYHNEQFF. As DNA, the CDR3 is TGTGCCAGCAGTGAATCCGGCGGACTCTACCACAATGAGCAGTTCTTC.

The chain joins TRBV10-3 to TRBJ2-5; 12 bases fit TRBD2. The CDR3 is made up of 13 amino acids. CDR1 is ENHRY and CDR2 is SYGVKD in the germline V gene. V gave up 10 bases and J gave up 5 bases; unmatched junction bases: 5. The CDR3: CATGLAGRETQYF. CDR3 nucleotide sequence: TGTGCCACCGGACTAGCGGGACGTGAGACCCAGTACTTC.

This clone was observed a handful of times. The V and J genes are TRBV11-3 and TRBJ2-7; a possible D gene is TRBD2 (5 bases). The CDR3 has 16 amino acids. Between the trimmed V and J ends, which lost 0 bases and 3 bases, there was a span of 15 bases. Germline CDR1 is SGHNT and CDR2 is YENEEA. The CDR3 loop reads CASSLDNMGVGYEQYF. The CDR3 DNA reads as TGTGCCAGCAGCTTAGATAATATGGGAGTGGGCTACGAGCAGTACTTC.